Given below is one TCR beta chain in context. As yet, its antigen is unknown. The donors were in the approximately 120-subject validation cohort; that cohort was separate from the approximately 670-subject first cohort. This record belongs to a study of cytomegalovirus exposure and HLA in healthy donors. Study conclusions and caveats: While the bulk of TCR sequences proved rare, some public TCRs turned up in many donors. Cytomegalovirus association was assigned to under 200 TCR beta chains. Reportedly, diagnosis of cytomegalovirus status by the classifier showed high specificity and sensitivity.

Germline CDR1 reads PRHDT; CDR2 reads FYEKMQ (reference sequence). The V gene end was trimmed by 3 bases and the J gene end by 6 bases; junction bases not matched to a gene: 5. The CDR3 has 14 amino acids. Here immunoSEQ multiplex PCR was the method, and the copy in TCRdb shows in-frame clones only, minus some. The sample records some 160,000 clones, roughly 92% being singletons. This clonotype was obtained from a man between 18 and 35 years old in good health and CMV-seronegative. Input material: PBMCs. The J gene is TRBJ2-3, the V gene TRBV13, with TRBD1 identical over 8 bases. The CDR3: CASSFDRGLDTQYF. The CDR3 nucleotides are TGTGCCAGCAGCTTTGACAGGGGATTGGATACGCAGTATTTT.